This note documents a single T cell receptor beta chain sequence. One end of the junction does not line up with germline, which may come from a read error. Genomic DNA was employed as the template in profiling TCR beta VDJ and CDR3. TCRdb reprocessed the reads via MiXCR and lists one record per CDR3 protein. The sample includes 400,000 to 450,000 distinct CDR3 sequences, around 72% of them seen just once. This sample was taken from a study of CD8+CD57+ T cells in acquired aplastic anemia. Study-wide context: About 10 million reads were obtained on average for healthy donor CD4+ cells.

The sample was sorted CD4+, CD8+, or CD8+CD57+ T cells (not recorded which) from PBMCs. This TCR came from a human donor in good health, serving as a control.

CDR3 sequence reads: CAISDAEDFSGTTVYF. DNA of the CDR3: TGTGCCATCAGTGACGCCGAGGATTTCTCTGGAACCACCGTATATTTT. The genes are TRBV10-3 and TRBJ1-3; D not certain. This CDR3 is 16 amino acids long. Germline V CDR1 and CDR2: ENHRY, SYGVKD.